The source of this T cell receptor (beta chain) is a study of CD8+CD57+ T cells in acquired aplastic anemia. The CDR3 has 13 amino acids. Germline values: CDR1 SGHRS, CDR2 YFSETQ. Trimming left V 0 bases short and J 8 bases short, with 9 bases between. As regards this clonotype: Its antigen is unknown.

All patients picked for sequencing had shown, by flow cytometry, an expansion of CD8+CD57+ cells. Untreated patients provided the blood samples, with no therapy given before sampling. Genomic DNA templated the TCR beta VDJ and CDR3 profiling. TCRdb independently ran MiXCR on the reads; one entry per CDR3 protein. The repertoire holds under 200,000 distinct CDR3 sequences, with around 45% as singletons. Study-wide results and limits: Researchers report that fewer than 35 CD8+ CDR3 sequences appeared in both patients and controls. Significant differences in CD8+ Simpson's diversity were not observed between patients and controls.

Sequencing input: sorted CD4+, CD8+, or CD8+CD57+ T cells (not recorded which) from PBMCs. This clonotype was obtained from a human donor with aplastic anemia. The chain uses TRBV5-1 and TRBJ2-1, with a tentative D call TRBD1 (5 bases). The CDR3 coding sequence is TGCGCCAGCAGCTTGGACAGGATTTATGAGCAGTTCTTC. It encodes CASSLDRIYEQFF. Complete variable domain (other parts from reference TRBV5-1 and TRBJ2-1): KAGVTQTPRYLIKTRGQQVTLSCSPISGHRSVSWYQQTPGQGLQFLFEYFSETQRNKGNFPGRFSGRQFSNSRSEMNVSTLELGDSALYLCASSLDRIYEQFFGPGTRLTVL.